The clone carrying this T cell receptor (beta chain) has a single count. Its antigen is unknown. This sample was included in a study of memory CD4+ T cells and cytomegalovirus serostatus. For the study at large: This sample comes from healthy Belgian adults, several CMV seropositive, some 22 seronegative.

The CDR3 length is 13 residues. The trim removed 5 bases at V and 6 bases at J, leaving 4 bases unmatched. Germline V gene sequence: CDR1 LNHNV, CDR2 YYDKDF (reference sequence). The sort gate was single viable CD3+CD4+CD8-CD45RO+ cells for memory CD4+ T cells. The study, taken as a whole, reports: The CMV-associated TCR signature appears largely within the CD4+ memory repertoire. CMV serostatus prediction reached median AUC around 0.94, or 0.89 with US-trained model. CD4+ memory repertoires contained about 40% of the 164 reported CMV TCRbeta sequences.

Only in-frame clones appear in the TCRdb table, and some are missing; sequencing was by immunoSEQ multiplex PCR. The sample lists 85,000 to 100,000 clones, about four fifths occurring once. The genes are TRBV15 and TRBJ1-2, with 9 positions matching TRBD1. Material for sequencing was memory CD4+ T cells from blood. This receptor was obtained from an adult in good health and CMV-seropositive. The CDR3 bases are TGTGCCACCAGCGGGGACAGGGCCCATGGCTACACCTTC. It encodes CATSGDRAHGYTF.